These 17 T cell receptor beta chains were sequenced from one sample in a study of blood T cell repertoires in COVID-19. Some clones are missing from TCRdb's copy, which holds only in-frame ones; the method was immunoSEQ multiplex PCR. The data hold 98,000 or so clones, with around nine tenths observed a single time. Sequenced material: peripheral blood. The receptors derive from a human donor in a cohort sampled during active COVID-19.

This chain uses TRBV2 with TRBJ2-5; D not resolved. Germline values: CDR1 SNHLY, CDR2 FYNNEI. The CDR3 consists of 13 residues. Trimming took off 1 base at V and 2 bases at J, with 5 bases between the two ends. CDR3 residues: CASSEGQQETQYF. CDR3 DNA sequence: TGTGCCAGCAGTGAAGGGCAGCAAGAGACCCAGTACTTC. Complete variable domain (other parts from reference TRBV2 and TRBJ2-5): EPEVTQTPSHQVTQMGQEVILRCVPISNHLYFYWYRQILGQKVEFLVSFYNNEISEKSEIFDDQFSVERPDGSNFTLKIRSTKLEDSAMYFCASSEGQQETQYFGPGTRLLVL.

The CDR3 nucleotides are TGTGCCAGCAGTGATCGGACCACCCAGGGGAGCGGAGAGACCCAGTACTTC. Translating gives CASSDRTTQGSGETQYF. The chain has TRBV2 and TRBJ2-5; the D gene is possibly TRBD1 (6 bases). The V gene's germline CDR1 is SNHLY and CDR2 FYNNEI. Trimming cost V 3 bases and J 4 bases, with 21 bases left between them. CDR3 size: 17 residues.

The chain carries TRBV10-3 and TRBJ2-5; D gene uncertain. Germline CDR1 and CDR2: ENHRY and SYGVKD. The CDR3 runs 12 residues. Trimming cost V 4 bases and J 0 bases, with 3 bases left between them. CDR3 coding DNA: TGTGCCATCAGTGTAGACCAAGAGACCCAGTACTTC. This gives the protein CAISVDQETQYF.

The chain has TRBV9 and TRBJ1-1; D is unresolved. Germline CDR1 is SGDLS and CDR2 is YYNGEE. The V and J ends lost 0 bases and 1 base respectively, with 10 bases between them. CDR3 length: 15 amino acids. CDR3 loop: CASSVAQAGNTEAFF. CDR3 in DNA: TGTGCCAGCAGCGTAGCGCAGGCAGGGAACACTGAAGCTTTCTTT. The full variable domain, completed using reference TRBV9 and TRBJ1-1, is DSGVTQTPKHLITATGQRVTLRCSPRSGDLSVYWYQQSLDQGLQFLIQYYNGEERAKGNILERFSAQQFPDLHSELNLSSLELGDSALYFCASSVAQAGNTEAFFGQGTRLTVV.

V and J are TRBV5-6 and TRBJ1-2; D call uncertain. The germline gives CDR1 SGHDT, CDR2 YYEEEE. The CDR3 length is 14 residues. The ends were cut back, 4 bases at V and 2 bases at J, with 12 bases in the middle. CDR3 region: CASSLKAGNYGYTF. CDR3 sequence (DNA): TGTGCCAGCAGCCTAAAGGCCGGGAACTATGGCTACACCTTC.

This chain joins TRBV9 and TRBJ1-5; tentative D call: TRBD1 (5 bases). V lost 0 bases to trimming and J lost 6 bases, with 10 bases between them. CDR1 SGDLS and CDR2 YYNGEE come from the germline V gene. The CDR3 extends over 14 amino acids. CDR3 DNA sequence: TGTGCCAGCAGCGTAGGCAGGGAGGGTCAGCCCCAGCATTTT. It translates to CASSVGREGQPQHF.

The V and J genes are TRBV10-3 and TRBJ1-1, with 7 bases fitting TRBD1. CDR3 length: 13 amino acids. J was trimmed by 0 bases and V by 8 bases; bases with no gene match: 3. Looked up from germline, CDR1 is ENHRY and CDR2 is SYGVKD. The CDR3 protein is CAIGGQMNTEAFF. The CDR3 bases are TGTGCCATCGGGGGACAGATGAACACTGAAGCTTTCTTT.

The chain carries TRBV2 and TRBJ2-5, with 9 bases aligning to TRBD2. The CDR3 extends over 16 amino acids. J was trimmed by 2 bases and V by 7 bases; bases with no gene match: 11. From germline, CDR1 is SNHLY and CDR2 FYNNEI. The CDR3 nucleotides are TGTGCCAGCATGAGGGGACTAGCAGCCTCACAAGAGACCCAGTACTTC. It encodes CASMRGLAASQETQYF. Based on the CDR3 plus reference TRBV2 and TRBJ2-5, the full variable domain is EPEVTQTPSHQVTQMGQEVILRCVPISNHLYFYWYRQILGQKVEFLVSFYNNEISEKSEIFDDQFSVERPDGSNFTLKIRSTKLEDSAMYFCASMRGLAASQETQYFGPGTRLLVL.

CDR3 DNA sequence: TGTGCCAGCAGTCACCCGATGGGAGGGGCTGAAGCTTTCTTT. Amino acids: CASSHPMGGAEAFF. The V call is TRBV28, the J call TRBJ1-1; D possibly corresponds to TRBD1 (5 bases). Germline V gene lookup returns CDR1 MDHEN and CDR2 SYDVKM. This CDR3 is built from 14 residues. V was shortened by 5 bases and J by 6 bases, with 16 bases between the two germline ends.

J is TRBJ1-4 and V is TRBV6-5; 8 nucleotides match TRBD1. This CDR3 is built from 14 residues. V lost 2 bases to trimming and J lost 10 bases; unmatched junction nucleotides: 6. The V gene's germline CDR1 is MNHEY and CDR2 SVGAGI. Here the CDR3 DNA reads TGTGCCAGCAGTTACCGGGAGCAGGGGGCAAAACTGTTTTTT. Protein sequence: CASSYREQGAKLFF.

The chain combines TRBV28 with TRBJ2-7, with 9 bases identical to TRBD1. The CDR3 runs 13 residues. Trimming removed 5 bases from V and 5 bases from J; junction bases left unmatched: 4. Germline CDR1 is MDHEN and CDR2 is SYDVKM. CDR3 DNA sequence: TGTGCCAGCAGTGAGGACAGGGGCAACGAGCAGTACTTC. Amino acids: CASSEDRGNEQYF.

This sequence joins TRBV16 and TRBJ2-7; a weak D match, TRBD2 (5 bases). Germline CDR1 KGHSY, CDR2 FQNENV. V lost 5 bases and J 0 bases, leaving 11 bases between the germline ends. The CDR3 loop spans 14 amino acids. The CDR3 nucleotides are TGTGCCAGCAGCACTTTAGGGAGCTCCTACGAGCAGTACTTC. It translates to CASSTLGSSYEQYF.

The chain recombines TRBV28 with TRBJ2-3; 10 bases are a match to TRBD1. The V and J ends lost 3 bases and 6 bases, in that order; junction bases with no gene match: 3. From germline, CDR1 is MDHEN and CDR2 SYDVKM. The CDR3 is 14 amino acids. The DNA of the CDR3 is TGTGCCAGCAGTTTGGGGACAGGGGTTGATACGCAGTATTTT. Encoded protein: CASSLGTGVDTQYF.

The chain links TRBV7-3 to TRBJ2-5, with D maybe TRBD2 (6 bases). Germline V CDR1 and CDR2: SGHTA, FQGTGA. This CDR3 spans 13 amino acids. V shed 5 bases and J shed 1 base, with 8 bases lying between them. The CDR3 is CASSRGTQETQYF. In DNA form, the CDR3 reads TGTGCCAGCAGCCGGGGGACCCAAGAGACCCAGTACTTC.

The chain uses TRBV11-2 and TRBJ1-2, with D possibly being TRBD1 (5 bases). Looked up from germline, CDR1 is SGHAT and CDR2 is FQNNGV. Trimming left V 3 bases short and J 0 bases short, with 8 bases between. CDR3 length: 14 amino acids. The CDR3 here is CASSLTAANYGYTF. In DNA, the CDR3 is TGTGCCAGCAGCTTGACAGCAGCTAACTATGGCTACACCTTC. Full variable domain (rest looked up from reference TRBV11-2 and TRBJ1-2): EAGVAQSPRYKIIEKRQSVAFWCNPISGHATLYWYQQILGQGPKLLIQFQNNGVVDDSQLPKDRFSAERLKGVDSTLKIQPAKLEDSAVYLCASSLTAANYGYTFGSGTRLTVV.

As to this clone: Distinct nucleotide sequences in the sample also encode this CDR3. This chain joins TRBV20-1 and TRBJ1-5, with a tentative D call TRBD1 (5 bases). Germline CDR1 and CDR2: DFQATT and SNEGSKA (reference sequence). The CDR3 is 13 amino acids. V lost 3 bases, J lost 5 bases, and 11 bases lay in between. DNA of the CDR3: TGCAGTGCTAGTTCGGGGGGAGATCAGCCCCAGCATTTT. Protein sequence: CSASSGGDQPQHF.

This clone was counted only a few times. The chain employs TRBV7-9 and TRBJ2-7; TRBD1 agrees at 9 bases. The CDR3 totals 16 residues. V lost 4 bases to trimming and J lost 2 bases; unmatched junction nucleotides: 9. Germline V gene lookup returns CDR1 SEHNR and CDR2 FQNEAQ (reference sequence). The CDR3 is CASSSGGQGTPYEQYF. Written as DNA, the CDR3 is TGTGCCAGCAGCTCGGGGGGACAGGGTACCCCCTACGAGCAGTACTTC.